These T cell receptor beta chains were read from a single sample in a study of a mutant IDH1 vaccine in newly diagnosed glioma. Only in-frame clones appear in the TCRdb table, and some are missing; sequencing was by immunoSEQ multiplex PCR. The sample carries tens of thousands of clones, around 90% recorded once. The material was PBMCs, obtained from a glioma patient treated with radiotherapy, temozolomide or both. Every receptor here comes from a man in his late teens or twenties with glioma. Both conserved end residues are part of each CDR3. D genes are given only for firm matches. Part of the rows lack a size; the others show once, few, many or a class for expanded clones.

size: NA
J: TRBJ2-7
D: NA
length: 13
V: TRBV5-1
CDR3: CASSFAGENEQYF
DNA: TGCGCCAGCAGCTTCGCAGGGGAGAACGAGCAGTACTTC

size: NA
J: TRBJ2-2
D: NA
length: 12
V: TRBV7-8
CDR3: CASRGPPGELFF
DNA: TGTGCCAGCCGCGGGCCTCCCGGGGAGCTGTTTTTT

size: NA
J: TRBJ1-5
D: NA
length: 13
V: TRBV7-2
CDR3: CASSLGRDQPQHF
DNA: TGTGCCAGCAGCTTAGGTAGGGATCAGCCCCAGCATTTT

size: NA
J: TRBJ2-7
D: NA
length: 14
V: TRBV4-3
CDR3: CASSPTGSSYEQYF
DNA: TGCGCCAGCAGCCCGACGGGGAGCTCCTACGAGCAGTACTTC

size: NA
J: TRBJ2-1
D: NA
length: 11
V: TRBV19
CDR3: CASTVSNEQFF
DNA: TGTGCCAGTACCGTAAGCAATGAGCAGTTCTTC

size: NA
J: TRBJ1-1
D: TRBD1
length: 14
V: TRBV6-1
CDR3: CASSVRGRNTEAFF
DNA: TGTGCCAGCAGCGTCAGGGGGCGGAACACTGAAGCTTTCTTT

size: once
J: TRBJ1-2
D: TRBD1
length: 13
V: TRBV7-8
CDR3: CASSTGQGYGYTF
DNA: TGTGCCAGCAGCACCGGACAGGGCTATGGCTACACCTTC

size: NA
J: TRBJ2-7
D: NA
length: 13
V: TRBV6-1
CDR3: CASSVTETYEQYF
DNA: TGTGCCAGCAGTGTGACAGAGACCTACGAGCAGTACTTC

size: NA
J: TRBJ1-2
D: NA
length: 13
V: TRBV5-4
CDR3: CASSSDGLYGYTF
DNA: TGTGCCAGCAGCTCAGATGGCCTATATGGCTACACCTTC

size: NA
J: TRBJ1-2
D: NA
length: 15
V: TRBV30
CDR3: CACLFPLRGFYGYTF
DNA: TGTGCCTGCCTGTTCCCCCTCAGGGGCTTTTATGGCTACACCTTC

size: few
J: TRBJ2-1
D: NA
length: 13
V: TRBV12-5
CDR3: CASAGGPGYEQFF
DNA: TGTGCTAGTGCCGGAGGCCCCGGGTATGAGCAGTTCTTC

size: NA
J: TRBJ2-7
D: NA
length: 18
V: TRBV5-1
CDR3: CASSLASGRLESRYEQYF
DNA: TGCGCCAGCAGCTTGGCGTCTGGGAGGCTAGAGAGTCGCTACGAGCAGTACTTC

size: NA
J: TRBJ1-2
D: NA
length: 14
V: TRBV4-3
CDR3: CASSQESRNYGYTF
DNA: TGCGCCAGCAGCCAAGAAAGCAGAAATTATGGCTACACCTTC

size: NA
J: TRBJ1-2
D: NA
length: 17
V: TRBV5-4
CDR3: CASSPRVRALEGNGYTF
DNA: TGTGCCAGCAGCCCCCGGGTCAGGGCTTTAGAGGGGAATGGCTACACCTTC

size: once
J: TRBJ2-7
D: NA
length: 14
V: TRBV6-5
CDR3: CASSYGPGSYEQYF
DNA: TGTGCCAGCAGTTACGGGCCGGGCTCCTACGAGCAGTACTTC

size: once
J: TRBJ1-2
D: TRBD1
length: 17
V: TRBV4-2
CDR3: CASSPRTGGAGNYGYTF
DNA: TGTGCCAGCAGCCCTAGGACAGGGGGCGCCGGTAACTATGGCTACACCTTC

size: NA
J: TRBJ2-7
D: NA
length: 10
V: TRBV18
CDR3: CASSLYEQYF
DNA: TGTGCCAGCTCGCTCTACGAGCAGTACTTC